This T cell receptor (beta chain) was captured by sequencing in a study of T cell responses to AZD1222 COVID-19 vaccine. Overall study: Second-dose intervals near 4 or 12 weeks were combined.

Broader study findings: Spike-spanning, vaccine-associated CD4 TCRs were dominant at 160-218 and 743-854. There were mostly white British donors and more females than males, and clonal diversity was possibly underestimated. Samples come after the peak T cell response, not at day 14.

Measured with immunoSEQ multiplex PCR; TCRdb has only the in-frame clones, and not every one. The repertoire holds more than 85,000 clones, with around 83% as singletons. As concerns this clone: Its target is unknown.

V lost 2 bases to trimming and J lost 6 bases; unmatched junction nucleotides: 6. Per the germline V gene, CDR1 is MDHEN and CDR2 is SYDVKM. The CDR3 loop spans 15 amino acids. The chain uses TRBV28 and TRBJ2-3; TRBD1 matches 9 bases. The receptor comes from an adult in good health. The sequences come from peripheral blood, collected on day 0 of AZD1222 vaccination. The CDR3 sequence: CASSLGGQGGDTQYF. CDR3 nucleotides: TGTGCCAGCAGTTTAGGGGGACAGGGCGGGGATACGCAGTATTTT. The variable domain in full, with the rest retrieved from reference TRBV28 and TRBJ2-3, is DVKVTQSSRYLVKRTGEKVFLECVQDMDHENMFWYRQDPGLGLRLIYFSYDVKMKEKGDIPEGYSVSREKKERFSLILESASTNQTSMYLCASSLGGQGGDTQYFGPGTRLTVL.